The rows below give T cell receptor beta chains drawn from one sample of a study of shared clonotypes between healthy human individuals. Clones were sequenced by immunoSEQ multiplex PCR, and TCRdb holds only the in-frame ones, with some missing. The data hold about 2.4 million clones, with approximately 93% observed a single time. Sequences were obtained from naive CD4+ T cells from PBMCs. Source of these receptors: a man between 18 and 35 years old in good health. Some clones in this sample may be carry-over from other donors' samples. Both conserved end residues are part of each CDR3. D genes are given only for firm matches. A clone size is listed for some rows: how often the clone was seen (once, few, many), or a class if it is expanded.

clone_size	v_call	j_call	d_call	cdr3_aa	cdr3_nt
NA	TRBV4-2	TRBJ2-7	TRBD2	CASSQDLREAPGEQYF	TGTGCCAGCAGCCAAGATTTGCGGGAGGCTCCGGGGGAGCAGTACTTC
NA	TRBV28	TRBJ1-5	NA	CASSLRQPQHF	TGTGCCAGCAGTTTAAGGCAGCCCCAGCATTTT
NA	TRBV6-5	TRBJ2-2	TRBD1	CASSSTGTNTGELFF	TGTGCCAGCAGCTCGACAGGGACCAACACCGGGGAGCTGTTTTTT
NA	TRBV6-1	TRBJ2-5	NA	CASSDGGIQETQYF	TGTGCCAGCAGTGATGGAGGGATCCAAGAGACCCAGTACTTC
NA	TRBV4-1	TRBJ2-7	TRBD1	CASSQDPDRGSEQYF	TGCGCCAGCAGCCAAGATCCGGACAGGGGCTCCGAGCAGTACTTC
NA	TRBV5-8	TRBJ2-3	NA	CASSPSLWGGSPDTQYF	TGTGCCAGCAGCCCGTCATTATGGGGAGGTTCTCCAGATACGCAGTATTTT
NA	TRBV11-2	TRBJ1-3	NA	CASSLVREFGNTIYF	TGTGCCAGCAGCTTAGTTCGGGAGTTCGGAAACACCATATATTTT
NA	TRBV7-7	TRBJ2-2	NA	CASSLGGAGGELFF	TGTGCCAGCAGCTTAGGGGGGGCAGGCGGGGAGCTGTTTTTT
few	TRBV7-9	TRBJ1-2	NA	CASSAVAGLYGYTF	TGTGCCAGCAGCGCAGTTGCGGGGCTCTATGGCTACACCTTC
NA	TRBV27	TRBJ2-5	NA	CASSSRGVLARRGAETQYF	TGTGCCAGCAGCTCCCGTGGTGTATTGGCAAGAAGAGGCGCAGAGACCCAGTACTTC
NA	TRBV5-1	TRBJ1-1	TRBD1	CASSSQGFPEAFF	TGCGCCAGCAGCTCACAGGGGTTCCCTGAAGCTTTCTTT
NA	TRBV28	TRBJ1-1	NA	CASSSGPEAFF	TGTGCCAGCAGTTCAGGGCCAGAGGCTTTCTTT
NA	TRBV10-1	TRBJ2-2	TRBD1	CASSAHTGGATGELFF	TGCGCCAGCAGCGCACATACAGGGGGCGCAACCGGGGAGCTGTTTTTT
NA	TRBV5-4	TRBJ1-3	NA	CASSGGNTIYF	TGTGCCAGCAGCGGTGGAAACACCATATATTTT
NA	TRBV25-1	TRBJ2-2	NA	CASSEYGSTTQGGELFF	TGTGCCAGCAGTGAATATGGGTCGACTACCCAGGGGGGGGAGCTGTTTTTT
NA	TRBV6-1	TRBJ2-2	NA	CASSGGQGVTGELFF	TGTGCCAGCAGTGGGGGCCAGGGAGTCACCGGGGAGCTGTTTTTT
NA	TRBV29-1	TRBJ2-5	NA	CSVAGAGERQYF	TGCAGCGTCGCCGGGGCCGGAGAACGCCAGTACTTC
NA	TRBV5-4	TRBJ1-5	NA	CASSSDGNQPQHF	TGTGCCAGCAGCTCCGACGGGAATCAGCCCCAGCATTTT
NA	TRBV10-3	TRBJ1-2	TRBD1	CAIRDRVDYGYTF	TGTGCCATCCGGGACAGGGTAGACTATGGCTACACCTTC
NA	TRBV6-5	TRBJ2-7	NA	CASSYSGPGGFYEQYF	TGTGCCAGCAGTTACTCGGGACCAGGGGGGTTCTACGAGCAGTACTTC
NA	TRBV11-3	TRBJ2-1	TRBD2	CASSLSGRVHNEQFF	TGTGCCAGCAGCTTAAGCGGGAGGGTCCACAATGAGCAGTTCTTC
NA	TRBV9	TRBJ1-1	NA	CASSVSPVNTEAFF	TGTGCCAGCAGCGTAAGCCCCGTGAACACTGAAGCTTTCTTT
NA	TRBV14	TRBJ1-2	NA	CASSSDGYGYTF	TGTGCCAGCAGCTCGGACGGCTATGGCTACACCTTC
once	TRBV5-1	TRBJ2-7	TRBD2	CASSPSPGRDYEQYF	TGCGCCAGCAGCCCGTCCCCAGGGAGGGACTACGAGCAGTACTTC
NA	TRBV5-1	TRBJ2-3	TRBD2	CASSLGSTSAYTDTQYF	TGCGCCAGCAGCTTGGGTTCCACTAGCGCCTACACAGATACGCAGTATTTT
NA	TRBV9	TRBJ1-1	NA	CASSVVGVNTEAFF	TGTGCCAGCAGCGTAGTAGGGGTAAACACTGAAGCTTTCTTT
NA	TRBV6-7	TRBJ2-7	TRBD2	CASSYSLGGTSYEQYF	TGTGCCAGCAGTTACTCCCTGGGGGGGACCTCCTACGAGCAGTACTTC
NA	TRBV6-6	TRBJ1-2	NA	CASSPETKDTF	TGTGCCAGCAGTCCAGAGACGAAGGACACCTTC
NA	TRBV5-1	TRBJ2-5	TRBD2	CASSPMGGAEETQYF	TGCGCCAGCAGCCCCATGGGAGGGGCGGAAGAGACCCAGTACTTC
few	TRBV19	TRBJ2-1	TRBD2	CASSPSGSSEQFF	TGTGCCAGTAGTCCTAGCGGGAGTTCTGAGCAGTTCTTC
few	TRBV29-1	TRBJ1-1	NA	CSVNSHTEAFF	TGCAGCGTCAACAGTCACACTGAAGCTTTCTTT
once	TRBV5-1	TRBJ1-1	TRBD1	CASSLNRGLGTEAFF	TGCGCCAGCAGCTTAAACAGGGGGCTGGGCACTGAAGCTTTCTTT
NA	TRBV19	TRBJ2-1	NA	CASSIGRGNEQFF	TGTGCCAGTAGTATAGGCAGGGGAAATGAGCAGTTCTTC
NA	TRBV11-1	TRBJ1-2	TRBD1	CASSDPTGAYGYTF	TGTGCCAGCAGCGATCCGACAGGGGCCTATGGCTACACCTTC
NA	TRBV5-1	TRBJ2-1	TRBD2	CASSPEGLGTYNEQFF	TGCGCCAGCAGCCCAGAGGGACTAGGGACCTACAATGAGCAGTTCTTC
NA	TRBV14	TRBJ2-3	NA	CASSPHRGTDTQYF	TGTGCCAGCAGCCCGCACAGGGGCACAGATACGCAGTATTTT
NA	TRBV6-1	TRBJ2-3	NA	CASSDVGSPTDTQYF	TGTGCCAGCAGTGATGTCGGGAGCCCCACAGATACGCAGTATTTT
NA	TRBV5-8	TRBJ1-5	NA	CASSPHPGAGNQPQHF	TGTGCCAGCAGCCCGCACCCGGGGGCTGGCAATCAGCCCCAGCATTTT
NA	TRBV12-5	TRBJ2-7	TRBD2	CASGLGLAGASEQYF	TGTGCTAGTGGTTTGGGTCTAGCGGGAGCGAGCGAGCAGTACTTC
NA	TRBV7-3	TRBJ2-7	NA	CASSLISDGEQYF	TGTGCCAGCAGCTTAATAAGTGACGGCGAGCAGTACTTC
few	TRBV5-4	TRBJ2-5	TRBD1	CASSLDRGETQYF	TGTGCCAGCAGCTTGGACAGGGGAGAGACCCAGTACTTC
NA	TRBV7-2	TRBJ2-2	TRBD2	CASSLSWTSGRANTGELFF	TGTGCCAGCAGCTTATCATGGACTAGCGGGAGGGCGAACACCGGGGAGCTGTTTTTT
NA	TRBV4-2	TRBJ2-5	TRBD2	CASSPSGTSGRVQETQYF	TGTGCCAGCAGCCCATCCGGGACTAGCGGGAGAGTGCAAGAGACCCAGTACTTC